These 31 T cell receptor beta chains share one sample of origin, sequenced in a study of cytomegalovirus exposure and HLA in healthy donors. Primers: 60 Vbeta forward and 13 Jbeta reverse. The protocol was immunoSEQ multiplex PCR, while the TCRdb copy is restricted to in-frame clones and leaves out a portion. The sample includes 95,000 to 100,000 clones, about 80% seen only once; the top ten take 2% to 2.5%. The sequencing input was PBMCs. The origin of the receptors is a man in his forties in good health and CMV-seronegative.

This clone was detected once. CDR3 region: CASSNHRDGYTF. CDR3 DNA sequence: TGTGCCAGCAGCAACCACAGGGACGGCTACACCTTC. The chain couples TRBV7-3 to TRBJ1-2; possible D gene TRBD1, 6 bases. The CDR3 consists of 12 residues. Germline CDR1 and CDR2: SGHTA and FQGTGA. V was cut by 5 bases and J by 8 bases, with 12 bases left in between.

V and J are TRBV5-5 and TRBJ2-2; D remains ambiguous. V lost 0 bases and J 1 base, leaving 4 bases between the germline ends. CDR1 is SGHKS and CDR2 is YYEKEE in the germline V gene (reference sequence). The length of the CDR3 is 14 residues. The CDR3 spells CASSLVLNTGELFF. The CDR3 bases are TGTGCCAGCAGCTTGGTCCTGAACACCGGGGAGCTGTTTTTT. Complete variable domain (other parts from reference TRBV5-5 and TRBJ2-2): DAGVTQSPTHLIKTRGQQVTLRCSPISGHKSVSWYQQVLGQGPQFIFQYYEKEERGRGNFPDRFSARQFPNYSSELNVNALLLGDSALYLCASSLVLNTGELFFGEGSRLTVL.

Comments on this clone: Relative to the germline gene, one junction end is altered; a read error may explain this. The rearrangement uses TRBV7-9 and TRBJ2-5, with 15 bases matching TRBD2. Germline assignment: CDR1 SEHNR and CDR2 FQNEAQ (reference sequence). The CDR3 is 18 amino acids. CDR3 coding DNA: TGTTCCAGCAGTAAAGCCTCCGGGACTAGCGGGAGGTTAGAGACCCAGTACTTC. It translates to CSSSKASGTSGRLETQYF.

This clone was counted only a few times. Written as DNA, the CDR3 is TGTGCCCCCTTGAGGAGGCAGGCCTACAATGAGCAGTTCTTC. Amino acid sequence: CAPLRRQAYNEQFF. The rearrangement links TRBV4-2 to TRBJ2-1; D is perhaps TRBD2 (5 bases). The germline CDR1 and CDR2 sequences are LGHNA and YNFKEQ. The CDR3 has 14 amino acids. V dropped 11 bases and J dropped 2 bases, with 16 bases sitting between them.

The rearrangement uses TRBV9 and TRBJ2-3, with D hard to call. The germline CDR1 and CDR2 sequences are SGDLS and YYNGEE. Trimming cost V 4 bases and J 5 bases, with 20 bases left between them. The CDR3 extends over 16 amino acids. The DNA of the CDR3 is TGTGCCAGCAGCACCGCTCCGCCCCATTCAGTAGATACGCAGTATTTT. This gives the protein CASSTAPPHSVDTQYF.

V and J are TRBV7-9 and TRBJ2-5, with a weak D call TRBD1 (5 bases). V was pared by 1 base and J by 5 bases, with 14 bases between. Germline V CDR1 and CDR2: SEHNR, FQNEAQ (reference sequence). The CDR3 has 15 residues. CDR3 sequence: CASSLETDLRETQYF. CDR3 bases: TGTGCCAGCAGCTTAGAGACAGATCTGCGGGAGACCCAGTACTTC.

V is TRBV5-1 and J is TRBJ2-5; 11 nucleotides match TRBD1. V lost 8 bases, J lost 1 base, and 4 bases stayed unmatched. CDR1 SGHRS and CDR2 YFSETQ come from the germline V gene. The CDR3 loop spans 14 amino acids. This CDR3 is CASTDRGPQETQYF. The CDR3 DNA is TGCGCCAGTACGGACAGGGGGCCCCAAGAGACCCAGTACTTC.

The genes are TRBV6-5 and TRBJ1-5, with D perhaps TRBD1 (5 bases). V was clipped by 6 bases and J by 4 bases, with 13 bases between them. Germline V CDR1 and CDR2: MNHEY, SVGAGI. The CDR3 has 14 residues. CDR3 loop: CASRKDTTNQPQHF. The CDR3 region has the DNA TGTGCCAGCAGAAAGGACACCACTAATCAGCCCCAGCATTTT.

V usage is TRBV18 and J usage is TRBJ1-1; maybe TRBD1 (5 bases). The V gene lost 6 bases and the J gene lost 7 bases, with 18 bases spanning the gap. Germline V CDR1 and CDR2: KGHSH, LQKENI. CDR3 length: 14 residues. The CDR3 sequence is CASSPFGGGVEAFF. As DNA, the CDR3 is TGTGCCAGCTCGCCCTTCGGGGGTGGGGTTGAAGCTTTCTTT.

The chain carries TRBV7-8 and TRBJ2-5; D is undetermined. Germline V gene sequence: CDR1 SGHVS, CDR2 FQNEAQ. This CDR3 region has 12 residues. V lost 5 bases and J lost 4, with 8 bases in between. The CDR3 bases are TGTGCCAGCAGCGCAACGGTAGAGACCCAGTACTTC. It yields the protein CASSATVETQYF.

V is TRBV6-1 and J is TRBJ1-3; possibly TRBD1 for D (5 bases). The CDR3 loop spans 15 amino acids. V dropped 6 bases and J dropped 4 bases, with 16 bases sitting between them. Per the germline V gene, CDR1 is MNHNS and CDR2 is SASEGT. The CDR3 here is CASSIDSGPGNTIYF. The CDR3 DNA sequence: TGTGCCAGCAGCATCGACAGTGGACCCGGAAACACCATATATTTT.

This sequence joins TRBV9 and TRBJ2-3; the match to TRBD2 covers 9 bases. Per the germline V gene, CDR1 is SGDLS and CDR2 is YYNGEE. With V trimmed by 0 bases and J by 4 bases, 6 bases remained unmatched. The CDR3 consists of 16 residues. The CDR3, as DNA: TGTGCCAGCAGCGTAGTCGGCGCGGGGGGGGCAGATACGCAGTATTTT. This encodes CASSVVGAGGADTQYF.

This clone appeared once. The chain is built from TRBV4-2 and TRBJ2-7; 7 positions agree with TRBD1. V shed 4 bases, J shed 3 bases, and the junction held 9 bases outside the gene matches. In germline, CDR1 is LGHNA, CDR2 YNFKEQ. The CDR3 has 15 amino acids. CDR3 nucleotides: TGTGCCAGCAGCCCAGAGGGACAGAACCACTACGAGCAGTACTTC. Its protein product is CASSPEGQNHYEQYF.

V and J are TRBV4-3 and TRBJ2-2; 15 positions agree with TRBD2. After removal of 4 bases from V and 5 bases from J, the junction contained 5 bases not matched to a gene. The CDR3 extends over 17 amino acids. Germline CDR1 and CDR2: LGHNA and YSLEER. CDR3 residues: CASSRTSGRAGTGELFF. DNA for the CDR3: TGCGCCAGCAGCCGGACTAGCGGGAGGGCGGGGACCGGGGAGCTGTTTTTT.

CDR3 sequence (DNA): TGTGCCAGCAGCCCCTCCCAGGATCTTTGGGGCTACACCTTC. The encoded protein is CASSPSQDLWGYTF. The V call is TRBV7-9, the J call TRBJ1-2, with D hard to call. The CDR3 runs to 14 residues. The germline V gene has CDR1 SEHNR and CDR2 FQNEAQ (reference sequence). Trimming took 5 bases from V and 8 from J, leaving 18 bases between them.

This clone showed up just a few times. This rearrangement joins TRBV28 to TRBJ2-7; D remains unclear. The CDR3 contains 13 residues. V shed 7 bases and J shed 6 bases, with 16 bases lying between them. Germline V gives CDR1 MDHEN, CDR2 SYDVKM. Here the CDR3 reads CASTLPGQREQYF. The DNA of the CDR3 is TGTGCCAGCACCCTGCCGGGTCAGCGCGAGCAGTACTTC.

This clone was counted once. The V call is TRBV11-3, the J call TRBJ2-7, with D uncertain. The CDR3 runs to 14 residues. The V end was cut by 7 bases, the J end by 0 bases, with 13 bases between. CDR1 is SGHNT and CDR2 is YENEEA in the germline V gene. CDR3 sequence reads: CASTPGSPSYEQYF. The CDR3 DNA is TGTGCCAGCACCCCCGGGTCCCCCTCCTACGAGCAGTACTTC.

V and J are TRBV11-1 and TRBJ2-7, with TRBD2 matching over 15 bases. Germline-derived CDR1 and CDR2 are SGHAT and FQDESV (reference sequence). The CDR3 covers 16 residues. Trimming removed 5 bases from V and 4 bases from J; junction bases left unmatched: 6. The CDR3 sequence: CASSKGLAGGVYEQYF. The DNA of the CDR3 is TGTGCCAGCAGCAAAGGACTAGCGGGAGGGGTTTACGAGCAGTACTTC.

The count of this clone is one. The chain joins TRBV4-3 to TRBJ1-3; D gene unclear. Germline values: CDR1 LGHNA, CDR2 YSLEER. The CDR3 extends over 14 amino acids. V gave up 3 bases and J gave up 4 bases, with 10 bases separating them. The CDR3 region has the DNA TGCGCCAGCAGCCACCTTAGAGCCGGAAACACCATATATTTT. Amino acid sequence: CASSHLRAGNTIYF.

The chain combines TRBV4-1 with TRBJ2-7; 9 bases match TRBD1. The V gene end was trimmed by 0 bases and the J gene end by 5 bases; junction bases not matched to a gene: 8. CDR1 and CDR2 (germline): MGHRA, YSYEKL. The CDR3 extends over 16 amino acids. The CDR3 here is CASSQDPGTGSNEQYF. The CDR3 DNA is TGCGCCAGCAGCCAAGATCCCGGGACAGGGAGTAACGAGCAGTACTTC.

This clone occurred once. This chain uses TRBV10-3 with TRBJ2-1, with TRBD1 identical over 8 bases. CDR3 length equals 15 residues. The trim removed 8 bases at V and 8 bases at J, leaving 14 bases unmatched. CDR1 and CDR2 from the germline V gene are ENHRY and SYGVKD. In nucleotides, the CDR3 is TGTGCCATCGGCGGCCAGGGGGCGTCGAGGCATGAGCAGTTCTTC. Amino acids: CAIGGQGASRHEQFF.

This clone occurred a few times. The J gene is TRBJ2-5, the V gene TRBV11-2; 7 bases map to TRBD1. The CDR3 totals 16 residues. Germline CDR1 SGHAT, CDR2 FQNNGV. V shed 5 bases and J 0 bases; nucleotides not matched to a gene: 9. The CDR3 is CASSRGQTTNQETQYF. The CDR3 nucleotides read TGTGCCAGCAGCCGGGGACAGACAACTAACCAAGAGACCCAGTACTTC. Drawing the rest from reference TRBV11-2 and TRBJ2-5, the complete variable domain is EAGVAQSPRYKIIEKRQSVAFWCNPISGHATLYWYQQILGQGPKLLIQFQNNGVVDDSQLPKDRFSAERLKGVDSTLKIQPAKLEDSAVYLCASSRGQTTNQETQYFGPGTRLLVL.

V and J are TRBV10-3 and TRBJ2-7, with TRBD1 identical over 8 bases. J was trimmed by 2 bases and V by 3 bases; bases with no gene match: 9. The germline V gene encodes CDR1 ENHRY and CDR2 SYGVKD. This CDR3 is built from 16 residues. The CDR3 region is CAISEPGQGRTYEQYF. The CDR3 bases are TGTGCCATCAGTGAACCCGGACAGGGCAGAACCTACGAGCAGTACTTC.

This rearrangement joins TRBV7-2 to TRBJ2-7; TRBD2 matches at 10 bases. The CDR3 is 14 amino acids. Germline V lookup: CDR1 SGHTA, CDR2 FQGNSA. The ends lost 5 bases at V and 13 bases at J; junction bases unmatched: 14. CDR3 coding DNA: TGTGCCAGCAGCCCAGGACTAGCGGATCCCTTATCTTACTTC. It is translated as CASSPGLADPLSYF.

This clone was picked up a small number of times. The chain combines TRBV14 with TRBJ1-6; D is perhaps TRBD1 (6 bases). The germline CDR1 and CDR2 sequences are SGHDN and FVKESK. Trimming stripped 4 bases from V and 10 bases from J, with 11 bases between. The CDR3 is 13 residues long. Here the CDR3 reads CASSPFGTSPLHF. CDR3 nucleotide sequence: TGTGCCAGCAGCCCTTTCGGGACATCACCCCTCCACTTT.

The rearrangement links TRBV15 to TRBJ2-7; D unresolved. There are 12 residues in the CDR3. Trimming removed 5 bases from V and 2 bases from J, with 7 bases in between. The germline V gene has CDR1 LNHNV and CDR2 YYDKDF (reference sequence). CDR3 region: CATSETPYEQYF. The CDR3 nucleotides are TGTGCCACCAGCGAGACTCCCTACGAGCAGTACTTC.

The rearrangement uses TRBV28 and TRBJ2-1; TRBD2 matches at 9 bases. The V segment lost 3 bases and the J segment 4 bases; nucleotides outside the gene matches: 7. There are 16 residues in the CDR3. Germline values: CDR1 MDHEN, CDR2 SYDVKM. Written as DNA, the CDR3 is TGTGCCAGCAGTTTCCCAACCCTAGCGGGGTACAATGAGCAGTTCTTC. Its protein is CASSFPTLAGYNEQFF.

The chain joins TRBV4-3 to TRBJ2-7; the match to TRBD2 covers 8 bases. The CDR3 covers 19 residues. V shed 0 bases, J shed 4 bases, and the junction held 17 bases outside the gene matches. Germline V gene data show CDR1 as LGHNA and CDR2 as YSLEER. Written as DNA, the CDR3 is TGCGCCAGCAGCCAAGATTCGCTCCAAGCGGGAGCTGTCACGTACGAGCAGTACTTC. It is translated as CASSQDSLQAGAVTYEQYF.

The table lists this clone with a few counts. The CDR3: CASAARGTSGTDTQYF. As DNA, the CDR3 is TGTGCCAGCGCCGCCCGCGGGACTAGCGGAACAGATACGCAGTATTTT. This chain connects TRBV27 to TRBJ2-3, with TRBD2 matching 11 bases. Germline V gene data show CDR1 as MNHEY and CDR2 as SMNVEV (reference sequence). V lost 8 bases, J lost 3 bases, and 10 bases stayed unmatched. The CDR3 has 16 amino acids.

J is TRBJ2-5 and V is TRBV27; TRBD1 agrees at 8 bases. The CDR3 has 14 amino acids. From germline, CDR1 is MNHEY and CDR2 SMNVEV (reference sequence). The V segment lost 6 bases and the J segment 5 bases; nucleotides outside the gene matches: 8. The CDR3 spells CASRKDRAGETQYF. DNA for the CDR3: TGTGCCAGCAGGAAGGACAGGGCGGGGGAGACCCAGTACTTC.

As concerns this clone: An end of the junction differs from the germline gene, which may be a read error. This chain connects TRBV7-9 to TRBJ1-1; 11 bases match TRBD1. CDR1 is SEHNR, CDR2 FQNEAQ, per germline (reference sequence). The CDR3 sequence is 14 residues long. DNA of the CDR3: TGTTCCAGCAGCTATGGACAGGGGGCCACTGAAGCTTTCTTT. Translating it yields CSSSYGQGATEAFF.